Below, 15 T cell receptor beta chains from the same sample are listed, as sequenced in a study of cytomegalovirus exposure and HLA in healthy donors. In the PCR, 60 Vbeta and 13 Jbeta primers were used. Here immunoSEQ multiplex PCR was the method, and the copy in TCRdb shows in-frame clones only, minus some. In the table there are about 180,000 clones, 80% of which are singletons. Material for sequencing was PBMCs. The receptors stem from a girl between 5 and 17 years old in good health and CMV-seropositive.

The rearrangement joins TRBV27 to TRBJ2-1; 14 bases map to TRBD2. From germline, CDR1 is MNHEY and CDR2 SMNVEV (reference sequence). With V trimmed by 5 bases and J by 3 bases, 6 bases remained unmatched. The CDR3 totals 17 residues. CDR3: CASSLRTSGRIYNEQFF. CDR3 DNA sequence: TGTGCCAGCAGTCTCCGGACTAGCGGGAGGATCTACAATGAGCAGTTCTTC.

This clone appeared once. V usage is TRBV18 and J usage is TRBJ2-1; a possible D gene is TRBD2 (6 bases). The V and J ends lost 0 bases and 3 bases respectively, with 18 bases between them. The V gene's germline CDR1 is KGHSH and CDR2 LQKENI. This CDR3 spans 18 amino acids. CDR3 protein: CASSPPTLTSDYYNEQFF. The CDR3 coding sequence is TGTGCCAGCTCACCACCGACCCTAACCTCGGACTACTACAATGAGCAGTTCTTC.

J is TRBJ1-1 and V is TRBV13; D gene ambiguous. The germline V gene encodes CDR1 PRHDT and CDR2 FYEKMQ (reference sequence). V lost 5 bases and J lost 0, with 13 bases in between. The CDR3 consists of 15 residues. The CDR3, as DNA: TGTGCCAGCAGCCCTTCGATCCCGGTGAACACTGAAGCTTTCTTT. Translated, it gives CASSPSIPVNTEAFF. The variable domain in full, with the rest retrieved from reference TRBV13 and TRBJ1-1, is AAGVIQSPRHLIKEKRETATLKCYPIPRHDTVYWYQQGPGQDPQFLISFYEKMQSDKGSIPDRFSAQQFSDYHSELNMSSLELGDSALYFCASSPSIPVNTEAFFGQGTRLTVV.

The chain couples TRBV18 to TRBJ2-7, with 8 nucleotides matching TRBD1. The germline CDR1 and CDR2 sequences are KGHSH and LQKENI. The CDR3 is 13 amino acids. The trim removed 5 bases at V and 3 bases at J, leaving 3 bases unmatched. The DNA of the CDR3 is TGTGCCAGCTCATCTGGACAGGGCTACGAGCAGTACTTC. Encoded protein: CASSSGQGYEQYF.

The chain has TRBV11-2 and TRBJ1-2, with no clear D. The germline CDR1 and CDR2 sequences are SGHAT and FQNNGV. V was trimmed by 5 bases and J by 4 bases, leaving 14 bases between them. This CDR3 comprises 14 residues. DNA for the CDR3: TGTGCCAGCAGCCCGGGGTGGTATTCCTATGGCTACACCTTC. This gives the protein CASSPGWYSYGYTF.

This chain uses TRBV6-1 with TRBJ2-7, with D tentatively TRBD1 (5 bases). V gave up 5 bases and J gave up 2 bases, with 13 bases separating them. CDR3 length: 14 amino acids. Germline V gives CDR1 MNHNS, CDR2 SASEGT. CDR3 amino acids: CASSPGPEPYEQYF. CDR3 bases: TGTGCCAGCAGTCCAGGGCCAGAGCCCTACGAGCAGTACTTC.

The rearrangement links TRBV6-5 to TRBJ1-4; possible D gene TRBD1, 5 bases. Per the germline V gene, CDR1 is MNHEY and CDR2 is SVGAGI. The CDR3 length is 15 residues. V was trimmed by 3 bases and J by 6 bases, leaving 14 bases between them. CDR3: CASSYSPLGDEKLFF. The CDR3 DNA follows: TGTGCCAGCAGTTATTCACCCCTAGGGGATGAAAAACTGTTTTTT.

The V call is TRBV27, the J call TRBJ1-1, with D tentatively TRBD1 (5 bases). Germline CDR1 and CDR2: MNHEY and SMNVEV (reference sequence). With 3 bases removed from V and 6 bases from J, the gap between germline ends came to 17 bases. The CDR3 covers 15 residues. The CDR3 loop is CASSFIGTGESEAFF. The CDR3 DNA sequence: TGTGCCAGCAGTTTTATCGGGACGGGAGAGTCTGAAGCTTTCTTT.

J is TRBJ2-2 and V is TRBV18, with 8 bases identical to TRBD1. CDR1 is KGHSH and CDR2 is LQKENI in the germline V gene. CDR3 length: 16 residues. Germline trimming cut 3 bases from V and 3 bases from J; bases unmatched to any gene: 6. CDR3 region: CASSPRQGKDTGELFF. The DNA for the CDR3 is TGTGCCAGCTCACCGCGACAGGGGAAGGACACCGGGGAGCTGTTTTTT.

The rearrangement joins TRBV29-1 to TRBJ1-4; D is possibly TRBD1 (5 bases). V shed 7 bases and J shed 2 bases, with 14 bases lying between them. This CDR3 is 14 amino acids long. Germline V gene lookup returns CDR1 SQVTM and CDR2 ANQGSEA. The CDR3 region has the DNA TGCAGCGCTCGGGGGGAAATCACTAATGAAAAACTGTTTTTT. It codes for CSARGEITNEKLFF.

The chain couples TRBV27 to TRBJ2-1; no reliable D call. Per germline, CDR1 MNHEY and CDR2 SMNVEV (reference sequence). V was trimmed by 3 bases and J by 11 bases, leaving 14 bases between them. The CDR3 has 13 residues. The CDR3 region has the DNA TGTGCCAGCAGTTTGTTTTTCGAAGAGAAGCAGTTCTTC. As protein: CASSLFFEEKQFF.

The rearrangement uses TRBV7-9 and TRBJ2-1; 9 bases line up with TRBD1. Per germline, CDR1 SEHNR and CDR2 FQNEAQ (reference sequence). The CDR3 has 15 amino acids. With 2 bases clipped from V and 3 bases from J, the junction kept 2 bases outside the gene matches. In DNA form, the CDR3 reads TGTGCCAGCAGCTTAACGGGACAGGGCTACAATGAGCAGTTCTTC. Translated: CASSLTGQGYNEQFF.

The chain combines TRBV4-1 with TRBJ2-7; 8 nucleotides agree with TRBD2. This CDR3 spans 18 amino acids. V shed 1 base and J 4 bases; nucleotides not matched to a gene: 15. Germline V CDR1 and CDR2: MGHRA, YSYEKL. The CDR3 protein is CASSQVVSSGQYGYEQYF. Here the CDR3 DNA reads TGCGCCAGCAGCCAAGTTGTATCTAGCGGGCAATATGGGTACGAGCAGTACTTC.

V usage is TRBV7-2 and J usage is TRBJ1-2; 7 bases agree with TRBD1. CDR3 length: 19 residues. From germline, CDR1 is SGHTA and CDR2 FQGNSA. After removal of 2 bases from V and 4 bases from J, the junction contained 19 bases not matched to a gene. DNA for the CDR3: TGTGCCAGCAGCTTACCCCAGACCGTAACTAAACAGGGGTTCTATGGCTACACCTTC. This codes for CASSLPQTVTKQGFYGYTF.

The chain has TRBV6-6 and TRBJ2-5; 7 bases match TRBD2. V was clipped by 8 bases and J by 4 bases; unmatched bases: 4. The germline CDR1 and CDR2 sequences are MNHNY and SVGAGI (reference sequence). The CDR3 is made up of 12 amino acids. The chain's CDR3 is CASGGGVETQYF. CDR3 nucleotide sequence: TGTGCCAGCGGGGGAGGGGTAGAGACCCAGTACTTC.